The present T cell receptor (beta chain) was sequenced within a study of molecular identifiers for immune sequencing clone quantification. One entry per CDR3 protein, called by TCRdb with MiXCR from the PCR reads. The data contain some 680,000 distinct CDR3 sequences, roughly 23% of them singletons. The length of the CDR3 is 17 residues. The V gene end was trimmed by 4 bases and the J gene end by 4 bases; junction bases not matched to a gene: 13. In germline, CDR1 is SGHNT, CDR2 YYREEE (reference sequence). There are a few counts of this clonotype. The chain couples TRBV5-4 to TRBJ1-2, with 10 bases fitting TRBD1. The sequenced sample consisted of naive CD8+ T cells from blood, with Jurkat cell RNA spiked in. The subset was: FACS-sorted CD8+CD4-CCR7+CD45RA+ naive T cells. The receptor's source is a human donor in good health. Some libraries in this study had Jurkat cell RNA spiked in. CDR3 amino acids: CASSPTGQGTISYGYTF. CDR3 bases: TGTGCCAGCAGCCCGACGGGACAGGGGACCATTTCCTATGGCTACACCTTC.